Listed here are 14 T cell receptor beta chains from one sample, sequenced in a study of cytomegalovirus exposure and HLA in healthy donors. This PCR relied on a set of 60 Vbeta primers and 13 Jbeta primers. The repertoire was sequenced with immunoSEQ multiplex PCR; TCRdb's copy has only in-frame clones and lacks some. The sample carries about 240,000 clones, around 81% recorded once. Sequenced: PBMCs. Receptor source: an older woman in good health and CMV-seropositive.

This clone was observed once. The gene calls are TRBV4-1 and TRBJ2-1; tentative D call: TRBD1 (6 bases). In germline, CDR1 is MGHRA, CDR2 YSYEKL. V lost 2 bases and J 4 bases, leaving 12 bases between the germline ends. The CDR3 totals 15 residues. In DNA form, the CDR3 reads TGCGCCAGCAGCCAACCAACAGGGTTGTACAATGAGCAGTTCTTC. It specifies CASSQPTGLYNEQFF.

This clone was observed a handful of times. The rearrangement links TRBV29-1 to TRBJ1-1, with 8 positions matching TRBD1. The junction had 5 bases not matched to a gene; V was cut back by 4 bases and J by 1 base. The CDR3 is 14 amino acids. Germline V lookup: CDR1 SQVTM, CDR2 ANQGSEA. The CDR3 is CSVAGDRRNTEAFF. CDR3 DNA sequence: TGCAGCGTTGCGGGGGACAGGAGGAACACTGAAGCTTTCTTT.

This clone showed up just a few times. This chain connects TRBV9 to TRBJ1-2; 8 positions agree with TRBD1. CDR3 length: 16 residues. Per the germline V gene, CDR1 is SGDLS and CDR2 is YYNGEE. J lost 4 bases, V lost 2 bases, and 10 bases had no gene match. The DNA for the CDR3 is TGTGCCAGCAGCGTTGGTGGCCAGGGGGCGATCTATGGCTACACCTTC. Amino acids: CASSVGGQGAIYGYTF.

Here the CDR3 DNA reads TGTGCCAGCATGCGGTCGGAGCAGTACTTC. As protein: CASMRSEQYF. This rearrangement joins TRBV2 to TRBJ2-7, with unresolved D. This CDR3 spans 10 amino acids. Germline V gene lookup returns CDR1 SNHLY and CDR2 FYNNEI. Trimming took off 7 bases at V and 7 bases at J, with 8 bases between the two ends. Looking up the rest from reference TRBV2 and TRBJ2-7 gives the full variable domain: EPEVTQTPSHQVTQMGQEVILRCVPISNHLYFYWYRQILGQKVEFLVSFYNNEISEKSEIFDDQFSVERPDGSNFTLKIRSTKLEDSAMYFCASMRSEQYFGPGTRLTVT.

The chain carries TRBV4-2 and TRBJ2-5; D perhaps matches TRBD2 (6 bases). The CDR3 sequence is 15 residues long. The germline V gene has CDR1 LGHNA and CDR2 YNFKEQ. V was trimmed by 0 bases and J by 3 bases, leaving 11 bases between them. CDR3 region: CASSQDVGGKETQYF. As DNA, the CDR3 is TGTGCCAGCAGCCAAGACGTTGGGGGGAAAGAGACCCAGTACTTC.

The chain employs TRBV5-1 and TRBJ1-1; a weak D match, TRBD1 (6 bases). In germline, CDR1 is SGHRS, CDR2 YFSETQ. CDR3 length equals 13 residues. V was trimmed by 3 bases and J by 1 base, leaving 7 bases between them. CDR3 sequence reads: CASSWTANTEAFF. For the CDR3, the DNA is TGCGCCAGCAGCTGGACAGCGAACACTGAAGCTTTCTTT.

The V call is TRBV29-1, the J call TRBJ1-2, with D tentatively TRBD1 (5 bases). Germline V lookup: CDR1 SQVTM, CDR2 ANQGSEA. The CDR3 has 13 amino acids. This CDR3 is CRGHGGQVDSHTF. Here the CDR3 DNA reads TGCAGGGGCCACGGGGGTCAGGTTGATAGCCACACCTTC.

V gene TRBV7-9 combines with J gene TRBJ1-5; weak D call: TRBD1 (6 bases). Germline CDR1 is SEHNR and CDR2 is FQNEAQ (reference sequence). Trimming took off 0 bases at V and 10 bases at J, with 10 bases between the two ends. CDR3 length: 13 residues. This CDR3 reads CASSLAEGTPQHF. CDR3 DNA: TGTGCCAGCAGCTTAGCAGAAGGGACACCCCAGCATTTT.

V and J are TRBV19 and TRBJ1-2; the match to TRBD1 covers 7 bases. Unmatched junction bases numbered 0, after V lost 3 bases and J lost 2 bases. The CDR3 has 13 amino acids. Looked up from germline, CDR1 is LNHDA and CDR2 is SQIVND (reference sequence). CDR3 sequence reads: CASSMTGNYGYTF. In nucleotides, the CDR3 is TGTGCCAGTAGTATGACAGGGAACTATGGCTACACCTTC.

The chain combines TRBV18 with TRBJ2-2; D is uncertain. Trimming removed 5 bases from V and 3 bases from J, with 4 bases in between. In germline, CDR1 is KGHSH, CDR2 LQKENI. The CDR3 contains 12 residues. CDR3 loop: CASSRDTGELFF. DNA for the CDR3: TGTGCCAGCTCAAGAGACACCGGGGAGCTGTTTTTT.

The chain carries TRBV6-1 and TRBJ1-2; TRBD1 matches at 9 bases. Trimming removed 5 bases from V and 4 bases from J; junction bases left unmatched: 5. The CDR3 loop spans 14 amino acids. The V gene's germline CDR1 is MNHNS and CDR2 SASEGT. The CDR3 loop reads CASSRTGVGYGYTF. The CDR3 bases are TGTGCCAGCAGTCGGACAGGGGTGGGCTATGGCTACACCTTC.

This chain links TRBV5-1 with TRBJ1-1; a weak D match, TRBD1 (5 bases). Germline CDR1 SGHRS, CDR2 YFSETQ. This CDR3 is built from 14 residues. Trimming left V 0 bases short and J 4 bases short, with 10 bases between. As DNA, the CDR3 is TGCGCCAGCAGCTTGGCGGGGGTAAGCACTGAAGCTTTCTTT. Translation: CASSLAGVSTEAFF.

J is TRBJ2-1 and V is TRBV7-9; 10 positions match TRBD1. CDR1 is SEHNR, CDR2 FQNEAQ, per germline (reference sequence). The CDR3 covers 16 residues. V was pared by 5 bases and J by 4 bases, with 8 bases of the junction left unmatched. Here the CDR3 DNA reads TGTGCCAGCAGCCCACCCCGGACAGGGGGGTACAATGAGCAGTTCTTC. It is translated as CASSPPRTGGYNEQFF.

The chain is built from TRBV19 and TRBJ2-1; a possible D gene is TRBD2 (6 bases). V shed 10 bases and J shed 2 bases, with 24 bases lying between them. The CDR3 spans 17 residues. Looked up from germline, CDR1 is LNHDA and CDR2 is SQIVND (reference sequence). The CDR3 protein is CATNPPGVSSPYNEQFF. CDR3 in DNA: TGTGCCACAAACCCTCCGGGGGTGAGTTCCCCCTACAATGAGCAGTTCTTC.